The rows below give T cell receptor beta chains drawn from one sample of a study of T cell repertoires in cytomegalovirus infection. TCRdb called the reads again in MiXCR, with one record for every CDR3 protein. The repertoire holds some 240,000 distinct CDR3 sequences, with around 15% as singletons. Material for sequencing was CD8+ T cells from PBMCs. These receptors were obtained from a human donor in good health (CMV status not recorded). Some clones in this sample may be carry-over from other donors' samples. CDR3s leave out the opening cysteine and the closing phenylalanine or tryptophan. Clone size is shown for a subset of rows, as once, few, many or a class of expanded clone.

clone size	V gene	CDR3 protein
many	TRBV6-4	ASSPQGAASNEQF
many	TRBV28	ASSREETQY
many	TRBV6-2/TRBV6-3	ASRSGTGLYEQY
.	TRBV29-1	SVEARSMAAGGHGYT
few	TRBV29-1	SVAPGHPTYEQY
.	TRBV7-3	ASSQGGGNIQY
few	TRBV29-1	NIGRAIKNIQY
.	TRBV4-1	ASSDRQTPNQPQH
once	TRBV29-1	SVEGEAGRYGYT
.	TRBV27	ASSSGTRLYNEQF
many	TRBV20-1	SAPGPSGYGYEQY
many	TRBV7-2	ASSTRRGPTLAEQY
.	TRBV25-1	ASSESPVSEGYT
many	TRBV6-4	ASGLTSGGHDEQF
few	TRBV19	ASSGQGGPSSYNEQF
many	TRBV28	ASCFQGQPQH
many	TRBV12-5	ASGLTINYNEQF
.	TRBV19	ASSPPERGSETQY
many	TRBV11-2	ASSLPRLAGGPKETQY
.	TRBV28	ASSWGVEGSTDTQY
.	TRBV5-1	ASSLVDGGRSNYGYT
few	TRBV9	ASSAHEAASSYNEQF
few	TRBV4-1	ASSQDAGGQPQH
.	TRBV6-2/TRBV6-3	ASSPGGPWNEQF
many	TRBV7-8	ASSLVSSSYYEQY
few	TRBV6-2/TRBV6-3	ASSYEDIARELF
many	TRBV7-2	ASSLYPGYNEQF
.	TRBV14	ASSPTGTGTNTEAF
many	TRBV6-1	ASSQGWTTEAF
.	TRBV7-9	ASSLAWSGNYEQY
many	TRBV7-2	ASSRPGQGVHEQF
many	TRBV7-6	ASSPEPSGGDNEQF